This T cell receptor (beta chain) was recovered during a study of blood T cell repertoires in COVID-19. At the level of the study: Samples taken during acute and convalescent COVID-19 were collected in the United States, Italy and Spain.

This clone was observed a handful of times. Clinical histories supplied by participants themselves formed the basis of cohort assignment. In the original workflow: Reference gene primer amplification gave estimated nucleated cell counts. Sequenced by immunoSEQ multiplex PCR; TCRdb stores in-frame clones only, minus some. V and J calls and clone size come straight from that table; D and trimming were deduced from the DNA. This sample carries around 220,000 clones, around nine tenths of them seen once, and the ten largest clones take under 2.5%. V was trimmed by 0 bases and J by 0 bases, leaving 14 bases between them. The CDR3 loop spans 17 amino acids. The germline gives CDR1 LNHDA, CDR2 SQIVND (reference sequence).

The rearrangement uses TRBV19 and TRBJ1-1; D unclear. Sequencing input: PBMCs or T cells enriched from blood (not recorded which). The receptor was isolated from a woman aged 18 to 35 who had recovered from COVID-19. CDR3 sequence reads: CASSIDWRQNMNTEAFF. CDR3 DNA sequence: TGTGCCAGTAGTATAGATTGGAGGCAGAACATGAACACTGAAGCTTTCTTT.